This T cell receptor beta chain originates from a study of cytomegalovirus exposure and HLA in healthy donors. Primers for the PCR totalled 60 Vbeta and 13 Jbeta. TCRdb's copy holds only in-frame clones and misses some; the assay was immunoSEQ multiplex PCR. This sample has approximately 150,000 clones, with about 80% found just once. Notes on the study in general: The listing of roughly 160 TCR beta chains classed them as cytomegalovirus-associated.

This CDR3 is built from 14 residues. In germline, CDR1 is GTSNPN, CDR2 SVGIG (reference sequence). V gave up 2 bases and J gave up 1 base, with 8 bases separating them. With regard to this clone: Its antigen is unidentified.

The sequenced material came from PBMCs. The TCR sequence derives from a man in his forties or fifties in good health and CMV-seronegative. This sequence joins TRBV30 and TRBJ1-4; tentatively, D is TRBD1 (5 bases). The chain's CDR3 is CAWSNGGTNEKLFF. CDR3 DNA: TGTGCCTGGAGTAACGGGGGAACTAATGAAAAACTGTTTTTT.